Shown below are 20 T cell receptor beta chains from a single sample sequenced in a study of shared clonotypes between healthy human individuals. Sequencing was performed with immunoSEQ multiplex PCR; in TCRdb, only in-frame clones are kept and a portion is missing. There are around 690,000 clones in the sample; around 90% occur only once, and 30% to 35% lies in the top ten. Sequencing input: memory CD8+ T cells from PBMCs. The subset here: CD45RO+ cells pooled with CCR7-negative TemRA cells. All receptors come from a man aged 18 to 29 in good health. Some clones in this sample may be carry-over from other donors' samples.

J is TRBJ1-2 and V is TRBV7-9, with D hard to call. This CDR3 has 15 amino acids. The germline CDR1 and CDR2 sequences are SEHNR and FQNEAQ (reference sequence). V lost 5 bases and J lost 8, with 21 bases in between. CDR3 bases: TGTGCCAGCAGCCCATGGGAGGGATCCGCGGAGGGCTACACCTTC. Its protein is CASSPWEGSAEGYTF.

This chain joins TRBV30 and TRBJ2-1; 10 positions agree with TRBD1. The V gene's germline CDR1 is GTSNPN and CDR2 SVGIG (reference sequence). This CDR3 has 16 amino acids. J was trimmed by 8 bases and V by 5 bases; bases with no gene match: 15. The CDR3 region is CAWLHPGTGARYEQFF. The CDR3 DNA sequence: TGTGCCTGGTTACACCCCGGGACAGGGGCCCGCTATGAGCAGTTCTTC.

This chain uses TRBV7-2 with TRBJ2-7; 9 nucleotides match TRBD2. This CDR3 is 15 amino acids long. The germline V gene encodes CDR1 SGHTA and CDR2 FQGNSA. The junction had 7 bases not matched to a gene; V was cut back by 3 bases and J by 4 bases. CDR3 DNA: TGTGCCAGCAGCTTCAGGCTAGCGGGATCGTACGAGCAGTACTTC. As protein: CASSFRLAGSYEQYF.

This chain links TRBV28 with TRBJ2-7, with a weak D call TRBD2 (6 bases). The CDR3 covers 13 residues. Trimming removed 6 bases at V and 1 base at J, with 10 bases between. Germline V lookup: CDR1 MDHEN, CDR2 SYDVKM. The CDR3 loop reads CASRAGGSYEQYF. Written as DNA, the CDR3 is TGTGCCAGCAGGGCTGGGGGGTCCTACGAGCAGTACTTC. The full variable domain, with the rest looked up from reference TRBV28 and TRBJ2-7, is DVKVTQSSRYLVKRTGEKVFLECVQDMDHENMFWYRQDPGLGLRLIYFSYDVKMKEKGDIPEGYSVSREKKERFSLILESASTNQTSMYLCASRAGGSYEQYFGPGTRLTVT.

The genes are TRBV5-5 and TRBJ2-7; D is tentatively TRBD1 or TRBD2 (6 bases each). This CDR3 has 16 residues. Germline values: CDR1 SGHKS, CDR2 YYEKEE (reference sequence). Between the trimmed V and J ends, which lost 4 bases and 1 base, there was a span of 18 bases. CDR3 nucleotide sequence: TGTGCCAGCAGCGGAGCATTCGGGGGCTGGTCCTACGAGCAGTACTTC. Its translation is CASSGAFGGWSYEQYF.

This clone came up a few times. The CDR3 spells CASSATALNTEAFF. The CDR3 DNA follows: TGCGCCAGCAGCGCAACAGCTCTTAACACTGAAGCTTTCTTT. The chain has TRBV5-1 and TRBJ1-1, with no clear D. The CDR3 is 14 residues long. The germline V and J ends were trimmed by 4 bases and 2 bases, with 12 bases remaining between them. The germline CDR1 and CDR2 sequences are SGHRS and YFSETQ.

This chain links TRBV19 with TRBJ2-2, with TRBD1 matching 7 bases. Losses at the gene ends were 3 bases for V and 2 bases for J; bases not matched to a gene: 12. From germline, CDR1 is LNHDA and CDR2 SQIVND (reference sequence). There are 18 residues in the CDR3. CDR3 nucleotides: TGTGCCAGTAGTATGCGACAGGGACCCTTAGGAAACACCGGGGAGCTGTTTTTT. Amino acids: CASSMRQGPLGNTGELFF.

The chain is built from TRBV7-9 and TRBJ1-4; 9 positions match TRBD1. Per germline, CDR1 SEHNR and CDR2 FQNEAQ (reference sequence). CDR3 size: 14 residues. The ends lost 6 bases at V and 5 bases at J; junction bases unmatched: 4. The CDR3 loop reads CASRPQGANEKLFF. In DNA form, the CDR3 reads TGTGCCAGCAGACCACAGGGGGCAAATGAAAAACTGTTTTTT.

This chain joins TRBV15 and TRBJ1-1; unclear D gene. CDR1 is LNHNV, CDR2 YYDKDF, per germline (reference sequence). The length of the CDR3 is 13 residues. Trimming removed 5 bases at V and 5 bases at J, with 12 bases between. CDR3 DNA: TGTGCCACCAGCCATACGGAGGGAACTGAAGCTTTCTTT. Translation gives CATSHTEGTEAFF.

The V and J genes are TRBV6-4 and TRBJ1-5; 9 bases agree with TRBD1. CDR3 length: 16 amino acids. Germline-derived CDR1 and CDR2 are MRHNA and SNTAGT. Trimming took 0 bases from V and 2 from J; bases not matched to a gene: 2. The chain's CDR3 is CASSDSTGGGNQPQHF. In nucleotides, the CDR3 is TGTGCCAGCAGTGACTCCACAGGGGGCGGCAATCAGCCCCAGCATTTT.

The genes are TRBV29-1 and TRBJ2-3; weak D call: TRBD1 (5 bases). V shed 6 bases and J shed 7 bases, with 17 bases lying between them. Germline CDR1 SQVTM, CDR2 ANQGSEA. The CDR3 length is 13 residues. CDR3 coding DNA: TGCAGCGTCCAAGTGGGGCCCACGAATACGCAGTATTTT. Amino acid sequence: CSVQVGPTNTQYF.

CDR3 loop: CASSLRTAPTYEQYF. The CDR3 nucleotides read TGCGCCAGCAGCCTAAGGACAGCACCTACCTACGAGCAGTACTTC. The chain combines TRBV4-1 with TRBJ2-5; D possibly corresponds to TRBD1 (6 bases). The J call may be mistaken, given a closer DNA end match to TRBJ2-7. The CDR3 is made up of 15 amino acids. Per germline, CDR1 MGHRA and CDR2 YSYEKL.

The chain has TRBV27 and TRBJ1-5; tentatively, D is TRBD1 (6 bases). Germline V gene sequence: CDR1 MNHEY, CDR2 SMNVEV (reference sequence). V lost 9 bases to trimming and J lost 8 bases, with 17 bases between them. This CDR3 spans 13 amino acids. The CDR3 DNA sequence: TGTGCCAGACCGAACAGGGCTAAAGAGCCCCAGCATTTT. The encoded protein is CARPNRAKEPQHF.

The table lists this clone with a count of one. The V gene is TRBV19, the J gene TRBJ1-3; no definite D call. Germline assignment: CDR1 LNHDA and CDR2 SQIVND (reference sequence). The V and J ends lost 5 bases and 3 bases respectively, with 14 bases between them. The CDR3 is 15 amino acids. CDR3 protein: CASSASSFIGNTIYF. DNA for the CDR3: TGTGCCAGTAGTGCCTCCTCTTTTATTGGAAACACCATATATTTT. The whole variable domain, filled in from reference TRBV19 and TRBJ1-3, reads DGGITQSPKYLFRKEGQNVTLSCEQNLNHDAMYWYRQDPGQGLRLIYYSQIVNDFQKGDIAEGYSVSREKKESFPLTVTSAQKNPTAFYLCASSASSFIGNTIYFGEGSWLTVV.

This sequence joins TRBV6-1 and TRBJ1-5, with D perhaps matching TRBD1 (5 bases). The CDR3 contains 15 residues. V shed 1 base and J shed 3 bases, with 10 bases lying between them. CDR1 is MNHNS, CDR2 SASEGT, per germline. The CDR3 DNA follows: TGTGCCAGCAGTGAAGATTCGGGGGACAATCAGCCCCAGCATTTT. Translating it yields CASSEDSGDNQPQHF.

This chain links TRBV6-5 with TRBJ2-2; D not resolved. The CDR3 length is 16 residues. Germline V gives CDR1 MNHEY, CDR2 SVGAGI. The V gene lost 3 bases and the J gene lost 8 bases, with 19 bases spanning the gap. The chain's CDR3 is CASSYIGLSREGELFF. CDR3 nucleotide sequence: TGTGCCAGCAGTTATATTGGGTTGAGTAGGGAAGGGGAGCTGTTTTTT.

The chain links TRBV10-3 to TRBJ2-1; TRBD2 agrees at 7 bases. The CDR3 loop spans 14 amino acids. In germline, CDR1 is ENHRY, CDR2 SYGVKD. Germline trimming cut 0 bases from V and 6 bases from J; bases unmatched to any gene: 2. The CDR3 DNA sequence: TGTGCCATCAGTGAGTCTGGACTAGGCAATGAGCAGTTCTTC. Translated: CAISESGLGNEQFF.

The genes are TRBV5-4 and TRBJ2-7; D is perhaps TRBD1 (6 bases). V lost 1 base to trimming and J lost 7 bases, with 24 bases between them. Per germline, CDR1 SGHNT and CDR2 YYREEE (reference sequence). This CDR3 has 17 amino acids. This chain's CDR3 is CASSLRQGPPTPGEQYF. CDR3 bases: TGTGCCAGCAGCTTGCGGCAGGGGCCTCCAACGCCGGGTGAGCAGTACTTC.

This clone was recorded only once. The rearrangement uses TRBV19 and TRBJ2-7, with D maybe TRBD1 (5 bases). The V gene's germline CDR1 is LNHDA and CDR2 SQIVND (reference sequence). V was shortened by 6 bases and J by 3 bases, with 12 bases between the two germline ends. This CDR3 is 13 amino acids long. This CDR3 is CASSSTDNYEQYF. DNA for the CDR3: TGTGCCAGTAGCTCGACAGACAACTACGAGCAGTACTTC.

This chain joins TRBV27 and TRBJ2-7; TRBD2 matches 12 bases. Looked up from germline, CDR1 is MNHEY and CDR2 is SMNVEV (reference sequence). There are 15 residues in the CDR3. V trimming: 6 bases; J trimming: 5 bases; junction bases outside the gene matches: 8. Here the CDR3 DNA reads TGTGCCAGCAGCCCCCTAGCGGGAGGGATCGACGAGCAGTACTTC. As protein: CASSPLAGGIDEQYF.